This entry features one TCR beta chain sequence. What it binds is unknown. The immunoSEQ assay was version 4, run in survey mode. The protocol was immunoSEQ multiplex PCR, while the TCRdb copy is restricted to in-frame clones and leaves out a portion. The top ten clones hold 1.5% to 2% of a sample with tens of thousands of clones, about 81% of them seen once. An overlapping HIV-1 Gag peptide pool stimulated these cells at roughly 0.97 ug/peptide/mL. Memory cells lacking CD40L and CD69 with high CD45RO were sorted. Undetectable plasma HIV-1 RNA below 50 copies/mL lasted at least 4 years. The data derive from a study of persistence of HIV-infected CD4 T cells. About the research overall: CD4+ T cells responding to CMV or HIV-1 Gag were isolated. Blood samples, up to roughly 200 mL, came from multiple time points, except two leukapheresis donors sampled once.

Study-wide points: TCRbeta richness was lower in CMV- and Gag-responding cells than in anti-CD3/anti-CD28-responding cells.

The CDR3 spans 15 residues. Looked up from germline, CDR1 is SGHRS and CDR2 is YFSETQ. With 0 bases removed from V and 6 bases from J, the gap between germline ends came to 14 bases. This TCR came from an adult man with HIV who was CMV-seropositive. The chain couples TRBV5-1 to TRBJ2-3; D possibly corresponds to TRBD2 (7 bases). The sample here was CD4+ T cells sorted from PBMCs after approximately 20-hour stimulation, taken from a patient who received antiretroviral therapy. The CDR3 loop reads CASSLGAGGLDTQYF. The CDR3 DNA reads TGCGCCAGCAGCTTGGGCGCCGGGGGGCTTGATACGCAGTATTTT.